Reported below is one T cell receptor beta chain. The antigen remains undetermined. The sample originates from a study of OX40 agonist ivuxolimab in advanced cancers. Study-wide background: Across the patients, intravenous ivuxolimab was delivered every 2 weeks at 0.01 to 10 mg/kg.

Sequenced by immunoSEQ multiplex PCR; TCRdb stores in-frame clones only, minus some. This table has some 50,000 clones, 70% to 90% appearing once. Study outcomes and limitations: Doses of 0.1 to 3.0 mg/kg were accompanied by clonal expansion of CD4+ and CD8+ blood T cells by week 6. CD8+ T cells (on average) carried more expanded clones than CD4+ T cells.

Trimming cost V 2 bases and J 0 bases; bases outside gene matches: 4. CDR1 is SGHDT, CDR2 YYEEEE, per germline. The CDR3 has 15 residues. Here the sequenced sample was CD4+ or CD8+ T cells sorted from blood, taken in a trial of the OX40 agonist ivuxolimab. The chain employs TRBV5-6 and TRBJ2-7; TRBD1 agrees at 8 bases. The receptor was isolated from an adult with an advanced solid tumor such as melanoma, head and neck, liver or kidney cancer. The CDR3 bases are TGTGCCAGCAGCTTCAGGGGGCCTAGCTCCTACGAGCAGTACTTC. Its protein is CASSFRGPSSYEQYF.